Listed below are T cell receptor beta chains from one sample, sequenced in a study of blood T cell repertoires in COVID-19. Assay: immunoSEQ multiplex PCR; the TCRdb copy retains only in-frame clones and omits some. The sample records some 180,000 clones, about 88% being singletons. Sequencing was carried out using PBMCs or T cells enriched from blood (not recorded which). These receptors were collected from a woman between 40 and 50 years old in a cohort exposed to, infected with or recovered from COVID-19 (not recorded which). The CDR3 runs from the conserved cysteine through the conserved F or W.

v_gene	CDR3aa
TRBV5-1	CASSLDGVNQPQHF
TRBV13	CASSPTSGRADTQYF
TRBV2	CASSASISLRDRVTEKLFF
TRBV12-5	CASGFRGETNYGYTF
TRBV5-6	CASSLPVSPLHF
TRBV7-9	CASFLGGTAGPEAFF
TRBV4-1	CASSQDRGEKLFF
TRBV7-9	CASSHASGPGDTQYF
TRBV4-2	CASSQARAESSYNSPLHF
TRBV6-2/TRBV6-3	CASSYSSASRRRGLNEQFF
TRBV27	CASRPPGGNQPQHF
TRBV7-9	CASSTKGASGASTDTQYF
TRBV9	CASSASLQETQYF
TRBV15	CATSTRVGAGTDTQYF
TRBV7-2	CAERAVEAFF
TRBV24-1	CATSGGQSAGAFF
TRBV5-1	CASNGGTTEAFF
TRBV21-1	CASPRGNQPQHF
TRBV11-2	CASSLVVADRGEKLFF
TRBV7-9	CASSPGANGYTF
TRBV7-9	CASLVGSENSPLHF